This T cell receptor beta chain comes out of a study of CD8 T cells in ankylosing spondylitis. Study-level findings and limits: Within ankylosing spondylitis blood, a TCR beta motif made up of several highly homologous variants appeared to be characteristic.

MiXCR, applied by TCRdb to the 5' RACE reads, yields one record per CDR3 protein. The sample shows under 550,000 distinct CDR3 sequences, 25% to 30% of them seen only once. About this clonotype: Antigen specificity is unknown.

Sequencing used blood, either unsorted or a sorted T cell fraction (not recorded which). This receptor was obtained from a male donor with ankylosing spondylitis.

The CDR3 sequence is CASSPDREREQFF. The CDR3 DNA reads TGTGCCAGCAGCCCGGACAGGGAAAGGGAGCAGTTCTTC. V is TRBV7-8 and J is TRBJ2-1, with TRBD1 matching 8 bases. V lost 5 bases and J lost 10; bases outside the gene matches: 7. The germline CDR1 and CDR2 sequences are SGHVS and FQNEAQ. The CDR3 is made up of 13 amino acids. The full variable domain, completed using reference TRBV7-8 and TRBJ2-1, is GAGVSQSPRYKVAKRGQDVALRCDPISGHVSLFWYQQALGQGPEFLTYFQNEAQLDKSGLPSDRFFAERPEGSVSTLKIQRTQQEDSAVYLCASSPDREREQFFGPGTRLTVL.